The sequence of this T cell receptor (beta chain) was determined in a study of cytomegalovirus exposure and HLA in healthy donors. Study conclusions and caveats: In a later analysis, common viral pathogens appeared linked to several of the most significant clusters. HLA restriction was apparent for most CMV-associated TCR beta chains in a later analysis. The study put some 160 TCR beta chains on its list as cytomegalovirus-associated.

This clone was detected once. What it recognizes is unknown. PCR was performed using 60 Vbeta and 13 Jbeta primers. The assay was immunoSEQ multiplex PCR, and TCRdb's table has in-frame clones only and misses some. The sample yields roughly 100,000 clones, around 75% seen once. This CDR3 has 13 residues. The V end was cut by 3 bases, the J end by 5 bases, with 13 bases between. Germline-derived CDR1 and CDR2 are GTSNPN and SVGIG (reference sequence). The chain uses TRBV30 and TRBJ2-5; TRBD1 is a possible D gene (5 bases). Sequencing used PBMCs. This clonotype originated in a man aged 18 to 29 in good health and CMV-seropositive. The CDR3 nucleotides read TGTGCCTGGAGAGTCGTAGGGGCCGAGACCCAGTACTTC. It yields the protein CAWRVVGAETQYF.